What follows are 14 T cell receptor beta chains derived from one specimen sequenced in a study of blood T cell repertoires in COVID-19. Profiled with immunoSEQ multiplex PCR; TCRdb holds only in-frame clones, not every one. The sample consists of some 120,000 clones, around nine tenths of them appearing once. Sequencing was done on a sample of peripheral blood. The receptors were gathered from a woman in her forties or fifties with active or convalescent COVID-19.

The chain couples TRBV7-3 to TRBJ1-2; D might be TRBD1 (6 bases). The CDR3 is 14 amino acids. V lost 1 base to trimming and J lost 7 bases, with 13 bases between them. The germline V gene has CDR1 SGHTA and CDR2 FQGTGA. The CDR3 loop is CASSLNPGGPGYTF. The CDR3 DNA follows: TGTGCCAGCAGCTTAAACCCGGGGGGGCCTGGCTACACCTTC.

The chain joins TRBV5-4 to TRBJ2-7; D is undetermined. Germline V gives CDR1 SGHNT, CDR2 YYREEE (reference sequence). The CDR3 consists of 12 residues. Trimming left V 3 bases short and J 2 bases short, with 6 bases between. CDR3: CASSSSPYEQYF. The CDR3 nucleotides are TGTGCCAGCAGCTCAAGCCCCTACGAGCAGTACTTC.

The rearrangement uses TRBV6-2 or TRBV6-3 and TRBJ2-5; 11 positions agree with TRBD2. The V segment lost 4 bases and the J segment 3 bases; nucleotides outside the gene matches: 13. CDR3 length: 18 amino acids. The germline CDR1 and CDR2 sequences are MNHEY and SVGEGT. This chain's CDR3 is CASSSLTSGDAGEETQYF. For the CDR3, the DNA is TGTGCCAGCAGTTCCCTGACTAGCGGGGACGCCGGGGAAGAGACCCAGTACTTC.

In its sample, this clone was seen once. The rearrangement joins TRBV6-1 to TRBJ2-7; TRBD1 aligns across 9 bases. The V segment lost 3 bases and the J segment 9 bases; nucleotides outside the gene matches: 6. The germline V gene encodes CDR1 MNHNS and CDR2 SASEGT. There are 13 residues in the CDR3. CDR3 residues: CASSERDRVSQYF. The CDR3 nucleotides read TGTGCCAGCAGTGAGCGGGACAGGGTATCGCAGTACTTC.

The V gene is TRBV28, the J gene TRBJ1-2; unclear D gene. The V end lost 6 bases, the J end lost 8 bases, and 16 bases lay between the germline ends. In germline, CDR1 is MDHEN, CDR2 SYDVKM. The CDR3 length is 13 residues. The CDR3 DNA sequence: TGTGCCAGCAGCCCGATGACTCTACGCGGCTACACCTTC. This translates into CASSPMTLRGYTF.

V is TRBV6-5 and J is TRBJ2-7; 9 nucleotides match TRBD1. Looked up from germline, CDR1 is MNHEY and CDR2 is SVGAGI. The CDR3 is made up of 14 amino acids. The V gene end was trimmed by 6 bases and the J gene end by 2 bases; junction bases not matched to a gene: 5. The CDR3 reads CASRGTGNTYEQYF. The CDR3 DNA reads TGTGCCAGCAGGGGGACAGGGAATACCTACGAGCAGTACTTC.

This chain connects TRBV3-1 (or the pseudogene TRBV3-2) to TRBJ2-2; 9 bases are shared with TRBD1. CDR3 length equals 15 residues. Germline trimming cut 10 bases from V and 7 bases from J; bases unmatched to any gene: 13. Germline-derived CDR1 and CDR2 are LGHDT and YNNKEL (reference sequence). CDR3 bases: TGTGCCACTCGGGGACAGGGACGAAGGGGCGGGGAGCTGTTTTTT. Translation: CATRGQGRRGGELFF.

This chain links TRBV19 with TRBJ1-1, with a tentative D call TRBD1 (5 bases). Germline CDR1 is LNHDA and CDR2 is SQIVND (reference sequence). Trimming shortened V by 5 bases and J by 5 bases, and 12 bases separated the two germline ends. The CDR3 is 13 residues long. Here the CDR3 DNA reads TGTGCCAGTAGTCCGGGGACTTTAACTGAAGCTTTCTTT. This codes for CASSPGTLTEAFF.

This clone was counted only a few times. CDR3 amino acids: CASSPIQAVILQPQHF. The CDR3 DNA is TGTGCCAGCAGCCCTATTCAGGCAGTGATCCTACAGCCCCAGCATTTT. This chain links TRBV5-6 with TRBJ1-5; the D is unclear. The V and J ends lost 4 bases and 7 bases respectively, with 21 bases between them. This CDR3 has 16 residues. The V gene's germline CDR1 is SGHDT and CDR2 YYEEEE.

This rearrangement joins TRBV3-1 (or the pseudogene TRBV3-2) to TRBJ2-7; D ambiguous. The V and J ends lost 0 bases and 5 bases respectively, with 20 bases between them. Per the germline V gene, CDR1 is LGHDT and CDR2 is YNNKEL (reference sequence). The CDR3 runs to 17 residues. The CDR3 nucleotides read TGTGCCAGCAGCCAAGATCTAAACAGTGGGTTGGGTAACGAGCAGTACTTC. As protein: CASSQDLNSGLGNEQYF.

The CDR3: CASSVDARDRGSYEQYF. For the CDR3, the DNA is TGTGCCAGCAGTGTGGACGCGCGGGACAGGGGCTCCTACGAGCAGTACTTC. This chain links TRBV6-1 with TRBJ2-7, with 10 bases matching TRBD1. CDR1 is MNHNS, CDR2 SASEGT, per germline. Trimming took 4 bases from V and 0 from J; bases not matched to a gene: 9. This CDR3 contains 17 residues.

The V call is TRBV18, the J call TRBJ2-1, with D tentatively TRBD2 (6 bases). Germline CDR1 and CDR2: KGHSH and LQKENI. Deletions cut 3 bases from V and 4 bases from J, with 7 bases between. This CDR3 is built from 13 residues. The CDR3 loop reads CASSPGTYNEQFF. The CDR3 DNA reads TGTGCCAGCTCACCGGGGACTTACAATGAGCAGTTCTTC. Together with reference TRBV18 and TRBJ2-1, the CDR3 gives the full variable domain: NAGVMQNPRHLVRRRGQEARLRCSPMKGHSHVYWYRQLPEEGLKFMVYLQKENIIDESGMPKERFSAEFPKEGPSILRIQQVVRGDSAAYFCASSPGTYNEQFFGPGTRLTVL.

The J gene is TRBJ2-2, the V gene TRBV7-2; the D gene is possibly TRBD2 (5 bases). Trimming cost V 7 bases and J 4 bases, with 16 bases left between them. This CDR3 has 15 amino acids. Germline CDR1 and CDR2: SGHTA and FQGNSA. DNA of the CDR3: TGTGCCAGCATCCGAACCGGACTGTTCACCGGGGAGCTGTTTTTT. Translating it yields CASIRTGLFTGELFF. The full variable domain, rest sourced from reference TRBV7-2 and TRBJ2-2, is GAGVSQSPSNKVTEKGKDVELRCDPISGHTALYWYRQSLGQGLEFLIYFQGNSAPDKSGLPSDRFSAERTGGSVSTLTIQRTQQEDSAVYLCASIRTGLFTGELFFGEGSRLTVL.

With respect to this clone: The same CDR3 arises from other DNA sequences in this sample as well. The rearrangement uses TRBV3-1 (or the pseudogene TRBV3-2) and TRBJ1-6, with 9 positions matching TRBD1. The CDR3 extends over 14 amino acids. With 4 bases clipped from V and 6 bases from J, the junction kept 1 base outside the gene matches. Per the germline V gene, CDR1 is LGHDT and CDR2 is YNNKEL (reference sequence). For the CDR3, the DNA is TGTGCCAGCAGCCCGGGACAGGGTAATTCACCCCTCCACTTT. As protein: CASSPGQGNSPLHF.